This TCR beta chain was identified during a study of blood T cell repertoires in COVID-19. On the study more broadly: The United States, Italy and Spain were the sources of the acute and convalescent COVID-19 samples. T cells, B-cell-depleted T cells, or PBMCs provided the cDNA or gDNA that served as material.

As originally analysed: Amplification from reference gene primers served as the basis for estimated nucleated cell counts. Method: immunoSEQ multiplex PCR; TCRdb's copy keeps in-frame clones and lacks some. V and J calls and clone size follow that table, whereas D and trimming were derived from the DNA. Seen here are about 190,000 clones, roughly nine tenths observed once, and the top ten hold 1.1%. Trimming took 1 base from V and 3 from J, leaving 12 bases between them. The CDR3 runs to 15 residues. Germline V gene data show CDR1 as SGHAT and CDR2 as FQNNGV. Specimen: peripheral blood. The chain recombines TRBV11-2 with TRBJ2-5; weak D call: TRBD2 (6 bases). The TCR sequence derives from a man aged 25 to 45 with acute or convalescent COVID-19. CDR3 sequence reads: CASSLGASAEETQYF. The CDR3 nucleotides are TGTGCCAGCAGCTTAGGGGCTAGCGCGGAAGAGACCCAGTACTTC. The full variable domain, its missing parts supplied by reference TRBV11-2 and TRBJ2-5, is EAGVAQSPRYKIIEKRQSVAFWCNPISGHATLYWYQQILGQGPKLLIQFQNNGVVDDSQLPKDRFSAERLKGVDSTLKIQPAKLEDSAVYLCASSLGASAEETQYFGPGTRLLVL.